What follows are 28 T cell receptor beta chains derived from one specimen sequenced in a study of T cells in Graves' hyperthyroidism and ophthalmopathy (dated 2019 in TCRdb). Receptor libraries were prepared by multiplex PCR. The sample was run on an Illumina HiSeq 2000. TCR beta CDR3 regions were amplified from RNA transcripts. A first-round RT-PCR of the TCR CDR3 used the HTBI primer set with the Qiagen OneStep RT-PCR kit. TCRdb took the public reads, trimmed them with fastp at Q25, ran MiXCR for clone calling and kept in-frame beta chains. Every distinct CDR3 protein forms one entry, paired with its most common genes and DNA. The sample has under 350,000 distinct CDR3 sequences on record, over 15% of them singletons. The top ten constitute about 53% of the sample. Sequences were obtained from blood. These receptors all come from a woman in her fifties or sixties with Graves' hyperthyroidism.

The sample holds many counts of this clonotype. The genes are TRBV3-1 and TRBJ2-7; possible D gene TRBD1, 6 bases. The length of the CDR3 is 13 residues. Germline lookup yields CDR1 LGHDT and CDR2 YNNKEL (reference sequence). Trimming left V 5 bases short and J 3 bases short, with 11 bases between. The DNA of the CDR3 is TGTGCCAGCAGCGAAGGGGGAAGCTACGAGCAGTACGTC. This encodes CASSEGGSYEQYV.

In this sample, this clonotype turned up a few times. The chain carries TRBV20-1 and TRBJ2-7; 10 bases agree with TRBD1. Germline lookup yields CDR1 DFQATT and CDR2 SNEGSKA (reference sequence). This CDR3 has 15 residues. Trimming took 6 bases from V and 4 from J; bases not matched to a gene: 12. As DNA, the CDR3 is TGCAGTGCCACCTCCCTTAGACAGGGGGCGTACGAGCAGTACTTC. Its protein is CSATSLRQGAYEQYF.

This clonotype has ten or more counts. The chain has TRBV2 and TRBJ2-7; D unclear. Per the germline V gene, CDR1 is SNHLY and CDR2 is FYNNEI. V lost 7 bases to trimming and J lost 2 bases, with 6 bases between them. CDR3 length: 11 residues. DNA for the CDR3: TGTGCCAGCACGAGCGCCTACGAGCAGTACTTC. It is translated as CASTSAYEQYF.

This clonotype showed up just a few times. The rearrangement joins TRBV10-3 to TRBJ1-4, with a tentative D call TRBD1 (5 bases). The V gene's germline CDR1 is ENHRY and CDR2 SYGVKD. V lost 0 bases, J lost 7 bases, and 12 bases lay in between. The CDR3 length is 15 residues. The CDR3 sequence: CAISESGGVAEKLFF. The CDR3 DNA follows: TGTGCCATCAGTGAGTCTGGGGGGGTAGCTGAAAAACTGTTTTTT.

In its sample, this clonotype was seen many times. This chain uses TRBV27 with TRBJ1-5, with 7 positions matching TRBD1. The CDR3 runs to 14 residues. Trimming cost V 3 bases and J 5 bases; bases outside gene matches: 4. Germline CDR1 and CDR2: MNHEY and SMNVEV (reference sequence). The CDR3 sequence is CASSLEGADQPQHF. The DNA of the CDR3 is TGTGCCAGCAGTTTGGAGGGGGCAGATCAGCCCCAGCATTTT.

This clonotype was observed a few times. The chain carries TRBV6-1 and TRBJ1-5; 10 bases are a match to TRBD1. The CDR3 is 17 residues long. The ends lost 7 bases at V and 1 base at J; junction bases unmatched: 10. The germline gives CDR1 MNHNS, CDR2 SASEGT. The CDR3 region has the DNA TGTGCCAGCACCAAGACAGGGGGCCAGATGAGCAATCAGCCCCAGCATTTT. Protein sequence: CASTKTGGQMSNQPQHF.

V is TRBV20-1 and J is TRBJ2-1, with D maybe TRBD2 (5 bases). V lost 2 bases and J lost 7, with 6 bases in between. This CDR3 is 11 amino acids long. Germline V gives CDR1 DFQATT, CDR2 SNEGSKA (reference sequence). The CDR3 DNA reads TGCAGTGCTAGACCGGGAAATGAGCAGTTCTTC. Protein: CSARPGNEQFF.

To note about this clonotype: A read error may be the cause here, since a much bigger clone is one base away. The gene calls are TRBV18 and TRBJ1-5; maybe TRBD1 (6 bases). V lost 8 bases and J 3 bases, leaving 14 bases between the germline ends. Germline V lookup: CDR1 KGHSH, CDR2 LQKENI. The CDR3 is 14 amino acids. Here the CDR3 reads CASPDRDTNQPQHF. The CDR3 bases are TGTGCCAGCCCCGACCGGGACACCAATCAGCCCCAGCATTTT.

The rearrangement links TRBV6-1 to TRBJ2-7; perhaps TRBD2 as D (6 bases). V lost 7 bases, J lost 3 bases, and 13 bases lay in between. The CDR3 length is 13 residues. Germline values: CDR1 MNHNS, CDR2 SASEGT. The CDR3 DNA reads TGTGCCAGCACCCAAGGAGGGAGCTACGAGCAGTACTTC. This encodes CASTQGGSYEQYF.

This clonotype has a handful of counts. This sequence joins TRBV6-5 and TRBJ2-1; D is uncertain. V lost 2 bases, J lost 4 bases, and 9 bases lay in between. Germline V gene sequence: CDR1 MNHEY, CDR2 SVGAGI. The CDR3 spans 14 residues. CDR3 DNA sequence: TGTGCCAGCAGTTACACGGACCGATACAATGAGCAGTTCTTC. It yields the protein CASSYTDRYNEQFF.

This clonotype was counted only a few times. V is TRBV11-1 and J is TRBJ2-4, with D unclear. The V end lost 5 bases, the J end lost 8 bases, and 7 bases lay between the germline ends. Germline loops: CDR1 SGHAT, CDR2 FQDESV (reference sequence). CDR3 length: 11 residues. In DNA, the CDR3 is TGTGCCAGCAGCACGAAGGACATTCAGTACTTC. Its translation is CASSTKDIQYF.

Details on this clonotype: At one of its ends the junction is not consistent with the germline gene, which may arise from a read error. The V gene is TRBV7-8, the J gene TRBJ2-5; no clear D. Germline CDR1 is SGHVS and CDR2 is FQNEAQ. This CDR3 comprises 13 residues. The CDR3 sequence is CASSLEVIETQHF. CDR3 nucleotides: TGTGCCAGCAGCTTAGAGGTCATAGAGACCCAGCACTTC.

There are many counts of this clonotype. The chain is built from TRBV11-2 and TRBJ1-4; 9 nucleotides agree with TRBD1. The CDR3 is 14 residues long. Looked up from germline, CDR1 is SGHAT and CDR2 is FQNNGV. The V segment lost 4 bases and the J segment 8 bases; nucleotides outside the gene matches: 5. This CDR3 is CASSSRTGDEKLFF. The CDR3 nucleotides are TGTGCCAGCAGCTCGCGGACAGGGGACGAAAAACTGTTTTTT.

CDR3 loop: CASSDRSSYEQYF. For the CDR3, the DNA is TGTGCCAGCAGTGACCGTAGCTCCTACGAGCAGTACTTC. The chain is built from TRBV6-1 and TRBJ2-7; D ambiguous. Germline CDR1 is MNHNS and CDR2 is SASEGT. V was clipped by 3 bases and J by 0 bases, with 6 bases between them. This CDR3 has 13 residues.

Only a few counts were recorded for this clonotype. The rearrangement uses TRBV10-2 and TRBJ2-3, with TRBD2 identical over 10 bases. With V trimmed by 6 bases and J by 4 bases, 4 bases remained unmatched. The CDR3 extends over 14 amino acids. CDR1 and CDR2 (germline): WSHSY, SAAADI. CDR3 sequence: CASRPGTSADTQYF. The CDR3 bases are TGCGCCAGCAGGCCCGGGACTAGCGCAGATACGCAGTATTTT.

This rearrangement joins TRBV28 to TRBJ2-7, with TRBD1 matching over 8 bases. V lost 6 bases and J lost 2; bases outside the gene matches: 9. CDR1 MDHEN and CDR2 SYDVKM come from the germline V gene. This CDR3 comprises 15 residues. CDR3 coding DNA: TGTGCCAGCAGCTCTCAGGGACAGGTTCCCTACGAGCAGTACTTC. Residues: CASSSQGQVPYEQYF.

This clonotype was found many times. The chain employs TRBV6-5 and TRBJ1-1; no clear D. CDR3 length: 11 amino acids. The germline V gene has CDR1 MNHEY and CDR2 SVGAGI. V gave up 3 bases and J gave up 5 bases, with 4 bases separating them. The CDR3, as DNA: TGTGCCAGCAGTTATATGACTGAAGCTTTCTTT. Translated, it gives CASSYMTEAFF.

The V gene is TRBV20-1, the J gene TRBJ1-6; 7 bases are a match to TRBD1. The CDR3 loop spans 16 amino acids. J lost 6 bases, V lost 3 bases, and 11 bases had no gene match. In germline, CDR1 is DFQATT, CDR2 SNEGSKA (reference sequence). This chain's CDR3 is CSARWEADRINSPLHF. DNA of the CDR3: TGCAGTGCTAGGTGGGAGGCGGACAGGATTAATTCACCCCTCCACTTT.

This clonotype was recorded at least ten times. The CDR3 DNA reads as TGTGCCAGCTCACCTATACCCACAGACCGGGATGGCGACACTGAAGCTTTCTTT. Encoded protein: CASSPIPTDRDGDTEAFF. The chain is built from TRBV18 and TRBJ1-1; no firm D call. Germline V gives CDR1 KGHSH, CDR2 LQKENI. The V and J ends lost 3 bases and 3 bases respectively, with 23 bases between them. The CDR3 covers 18 residues.

This clonotype was seen a handful of times. This sequence joins TRBV3-1 and TRBJ2-5, with a possible D match to TRBD1 (5 bases). Germline V lookup: CDR1 LGHDT, CDR2 YNNKEL (reference sequence). Trimming cost V 6 bases and J 4 bases, with 9 bases left between them. The CDR3 covers 12 residues. CDR3 coding DNA: TGTGCCAGCAGAGGGGCGTTAGAGACCCAGTACTTC. It specifies CASRGALETQYF.

This clonotype occurred a few times. The rearrangement links TRBV28 to TRBJ2-3; perhaps TRBD1 as D (6 bases). Looked up from germline, CDR1 is MDHEN and CDR2 is SYDVKM. V gave up 6 bases and J gave up 3 bases, with 10 bases separating them. CDR3 length: 13 amino acids. As DNA, the CDR3 is TGTGCCAGCAGACCCGACAGGACAGATACGCAGTATTTT. Its translation: CASRPDRTDTQYF.

This clonotype has a handful of counts. The chain carries TRBV29-1 and TRBJ2-2, with 16 bases identical to TRBD2. Germline loops: CDR1 SQVTM, CDR2 ANQGSEA. There are 14 residues in the CDR3. The junction had 0 bases not matched to a gene; V was cut back by 6 bases and J by 5 bases. CDR3 sequence: CSVGLAGGTGELFF. In DNA form, the CDR3 reads TGCAGCGTGGGACTAGCGGGAGGGACCGGGGAGCTGTTTTTT.

This clonotype was seen ten or more times. V and J are TRBV6-1 and TRBJ2-7; D might be TRBD2 (6 bases). V shed 4 bases and J shed 3 bases, with 16 bases lying between them. The germline gives CDR1 MNHNS, CDR2 SASEGT. The CDR3 length is 15 residues. CDR3 in DNA: TGTGCCAGCAGTGCGCCTTGGGACTCCAACTACGAGCAGTACTTC. Translated, it gives CASSAPWDSNYEQYF.

The chain has TRBV13 and TRBJ1-6, with no clear D. In germline, CDR1 is PRHDT, CDR2 FYEKMQ (reference sequence). This CDR3 is built from 18 residues. V lost 2 bases to trimming and J lost 7 bases, with 21 bases between them. The CDR3 DNA reads TGTGCCAGCAGCTTATTTTTACTGGGCGATTCGGAAAATTCACCCCTCCACTTT. It encodes CASSLFLLGDSENSPLHF.

This clonotype was observed a handful of times. The chain links TRBV28 to TRBJ2-3; a weak D match, TRBD2 (5 bases). This CDR3 region has 15 residues. Germline CDR1 reads MDHEN; CDR2 reads SYDVKM. Trimming pared 5 bases from V and 6 bases from J, leaving 18 bases between. The CDR3 loop reads CASSGLGRVGDTQYF. CDR3 DNA: TGTGCCAGCAGTGGGTTAGGGCGGGTGGGCGATACGCAGTATTTT.

This clonotype has ten or more counts. V and J are TRBV12-3 or TRBV12-4 and TRBJ1-1; 7 bases map to TRBD1. CDR3 size: 16 residues. The V and J ends lost 2 bases and 5 bases, in that order; junction bases with no gene match: 11. CDR3 residues: CASSLQAGGLGTEAFF. DNA for the CDR3: TGTGCCAGCAGTTTACAGGCAGGGGGTTTGGGAACTGAAGCTTTCTTT.

The V call is TRBV7-9, the J call TRBJ2-4; weak D call: TRBD1 (5 bases). The V gene lost 3 bases and the J gene lost 0 bases, with 15 bases spanning the gap. CDR3 length equals 17 residues. The germline V gene encodes CDR1 SEHNR and CDR2 FQNEAQ (reference sequence). The CDR3 nucleotides are TGTGCCAGCAGCTTGGTCGATCAGGGATTAGCCAAAAACATTCAGTACTTC. Protein product: CASSLVDQGLAKNIQYF. The full variable domain, completed using reference TRBV7-9 and TRBJ2-4, is DTGVSQNPRHKITKRGQNVTFRCDPISEHNRLYWYRQTLGQGPEFLTYFQNEAQLEKSRLLSDRFSAERPKGSFSTLEIQRTEQGDSAMYLCASSLVDQGLAKNIQYFGAGTRLSVL.

This clonotype was seen a few times. The chain joins TRBV9 to TRBJ2-2; TRBD2 is a possible D gene (5 bases). The V gene lost 4 bases and the J gene lost 0 bases, with 19 bases spanning the gap. This CDR3 region has 18 residues. The germline V gene has CDR1 SGDLS and CDR2 YYNGEE. The CDR3 is CASSPRGIGNANTGELFF. In nucleotides, the CDR3 is TGTGCCAGCAGCCCCCGAGGGATAGGGAACGCGAACACCGGGGAGCTGTTTTTT.